This TCR beta chain was profiled in a study of blood T cell repertoires in COVID-19. Overall study: Samples came from the United States, Italy and Spain, spanning acute and convalescent COVID-19. T cells, B-cell-depleted T cells, or PBMCs provided the cDNA or gDNA that served as material.

CDR1 is KGHDR, CDR2 SFDVKD, per germline. The CDR3 length is 18 residues. J was trimmed by 2 bases and V by 4 bases; bases with no gene match: 12. Method: immunoSEQ multiplex PCR; TCRdb's copy keeps in-frame clones and lacks some. The table has 54,000 or so clones, 82% seen once. The Seattle patients joined while their infection was active and were tracked longitudinally afterward. The sequenced sample was peripheral blood. This TCR was recovered from a man at least 80 years old with COVID-19, enrolled during active disease. The V call is TRBV24-1, the J call TRBJ2-3, with TRBD1 identical over 9 bases. CDR3 DNA: TGTGCCACCAGTGACCACCTCCGGGGACAGGGTGCCACAGATACGCAGTATTTT. Its protein is CATSDHLRGQGATDTQYF.